The TCR beta chain described here comes from a study of patients and donors after allogeneic stem cell transplantation. CDR1 LGHNA and CDR2 YNFKEQ come from the germline V gene. The V gene lost 2 bases and the J gene lost 7 bases, with 15 bases spanning the gap. The CDR3 length is 16 residues. Using its own MiXCR run on the RT-PCR reads, TCRdb lists one record per CDR3 protein. The sample lists tens of thousands of distinct CDR3 sequences; about 37% were seen once. The chain couples TRBV4-2 to TRBJ1-6, with D hard to call. This receptor was taken from a human donor who was either an allogeneic HSCT recipient or a stem cell or donor lymphocyte infusion donor (not recorded which). It is not recorded whose cells these are; they may come from a transplant donor. The sequencing input was blood, either unsorted or a sorted T cell fraction (not recorded which). As DNA, the CDR3 is TGTGCCAGCAGCCAACCTGTCGGCCGACTCAATTCACCCCTCCACTTT. It codes for CASSQPVGRLNSPLHF.